Following are 24 T cell receptor beta chains from one sample sequenced in a study of blood T cell repertoires in COVID-19. Assay used: immunoSEQ multiplex PCR; TCRdb lists only in-frame clones, some missing. The sample contains 100,000 to 150,000 clones, 88% of which appear only once. Sequencing was performed on peripheral blood. These receptors came from a woman aged 80 or over with acute or convalescent COVID-19.

The chain employs TRBV6-6 and TRBJ1-5; 9 bases are a match to TRBD1. The CDR3 is 15 residues long. After removal of 6 bases from V and 3 bases from J, the junction contained 6 bases not matched to a gene. In germline, CDR1 is MNHNY, CDR2 SVGAGI (reference sequence). CDR3 sequence reads: CASSPTGGANQPQHF. CDR3 DNA sequence: TGTGCCAGCAGCCCGACAGGGGGGGCCAATCAGCCCCAGCATTTT.

The chain carries TRBV2 and TRBJ2-7, with a tentative D call TRBD2 (5 bases). The V and J ends lost 0 bases and 7 bases respectively, with 13 bases between them. The germline CDR1 and CDR2 sequences are SNHLY and FYNNEI. CDR3 length: 14 amino acids. CDR3 bases: TGTGCCAGCAGTGAAGCCGTTTTCTGGAGGGAGCAGTACTTC. Translated, it gives CASSEAVFWREQYF.

This chain links TRBV7-6 with TRBJ1-4; 10 nucleotides align to TRBD1. This CDR3 contains 16 residues. J lost 3 bases, V lost 3 bases, and 4 bases had no gene match. From germline, CDR1 is SGHVS and CDR2 FNYEAQ. This CDR3 is CASSFGQGGANEKLFF. CDR3 DNA: TGTGCCAGCAGCTTCGGACAGGGGGGCGCTAATGAAAAACTGTTTTTT.

This chain connects TRBV6-1 to TRBJ1-5; 10 bases are a match to TRBD1. Germline assignment: CDR1 MNHNS and CDR2 SASEGT. The CDR3 length is 14 residues. V shed 5 bases and J 7 bases; nucleotides not matched to a gene: 5. The CDR3 protein is CASSYSDRGQPQHF. CDR3 nucleotide sequence: TGTGCCAGCAGTTATTCGGACAGGGGGCAGCCCCAGCATTTT.

The chain recombines TRBV15 with TRBJ2-7, with D tentatively TRBD1 (5 bases). The germline V and J ends were trimmed by 5 bases and 7 bases, with 12 bases remaining between them. Germline V gene lookup returns CDR1 LNHNV and CDR2 YYDKDF (reference sequence). CDR3 size: 12 residues. CDR3 DNA: TGTGCCACCAGCCGAGCCTCAGGGGAGCAGTACTTC. Its translation is CATSRASGEQYF.

The rearrangement joins TRBV2 to TRBJ1-2, with 7 nucleotides matching TRBD1. J lost 4 bases, V lost 4 bases, and 6 bases had no gene match. This CDR3 contains 14 residues. CDR1 is SNHLY and CDR2 is FYNNEI in the germline V gene. The CDR3 spells CASSVRGQIYGYTF. The CDR3 bases are TGTGCCAGCAGTGTTAGGGGGCAGATCTATGGCTACACCTTC.

The chain carries TRBV27 and TRBJ1-1; 7 nucleotides match TRBD1. This CDR3 spans 13 amino acids. The germline CDR1 and CDR2 sequences are MNHEY and SMNVEV (reference sequence). With 2 bases clipped from V and 10 bases from J, the junction kept 7 bases outside the gene matches. The CDR3 sequence is CASSLQGEERAFF. The CDR3 nucleotides read TGTGCCAGCAGTTTACAGGGGGAGGAGAGAGCTTTCTTT.

This chain joins TRBV3-1 (or the pseudogene TRBV3-2) and TRBJ2-1; D is possibly TRBD2 (7 bases). V was cut by 4 bases and J by 3 bases, with 16 bases left in between. This CDR3 is built from 16 residues. CDR1 and CDR2 from the germline V gene are LGHDT and YNNKEL (reference sequence). The CDR3 protein is CASSPRGVGGYNEQFF. CDR3 DNA sequence: TGTGCCAGCAGCCCTCGGGGGGTAGGGGGCTACAATGAGCAGTTCTTC.

The chain recombines TRBV4-3 with TRBJ1-5, with 11 nucleotides matching TRBD1. V shed 0 bases, J shed 7 bases, and the junction held 8 bases outside the gene matches. CDR3 size: 17 residues. Germline CDR1 is LGHNA and CDR2 is YSLEER. CDR3 DNA: TGCGCCAGCAGCCAAGATTGGGGGACAGGGGGTTTACAGCCCCAGCATTTT. Amino acid sequence: CASSQDWGTGGLQPQHF.

In its sample, this clone was seen once. In nucleotides, the CDR3 is TGTGCCAGCAGCGACAGGGGTGGGTCACCCCTCCACTTT. Translating it yields CASSDRGGSPLHF. The rearrangement links TRBV12-3 or TRBV12-4 to TRBJ1-6, with TRBD1 identical over 8 bases. The CDR3 extends over 13 amino acids. V shed 6 bases, J shed 10 bases, and the junction held 5 bases outside the gene matches.

The genes are TRBV7-2 and TRBJ2-1, with 12 nucleotides matching TRBD2. This CDR3 has 16 amino acids. V gave up 4 bases and J gave up 11 bases; unmatched junction bases: 12. CDR1 SGHTA and CDR2 FQGNSA come from the germline V gene. In DNA form, the CDR3 reads TGTGCCAGCAGCTGGAGACTAGCGGGGGCAGGTGGGAAGCAGTTCTTC. It yields the protein CASSWRLAGAGGKQFF.

This chain uses TRBV6-6 with TRBJ2-1; D may be TRBD2 (6 bases). Trimming left V 3 bases short and J 5 bases short, with 14 bases between. The germline CDR1 and CDR2 sequences are MNHNY and SVGAGI (reference sequence). This CDR3 is 15 amino acids long. This chain's CDR3 is CASSYFPGVDNEQFF. The CDR3 DNA follows: TGTGCCAGCAGTTATTTTCCGGGAGTGGACAATGAGCAGTTCTTC.

This clone showed up just a few times. The chain has TRBV4-2 and TRBJ2-2, with 8 nucleotides matching TRBD2. This CDR3 spans 15 amino acids. From germline, CDR1 is LGHNA and CDR2 YNFKEQ. With 6 bases clipped from V and 5 bases from J, the junction kept 8 bases outside the gene matches. The chain's CDR3 is CASRDRGGGTGELFF. In nucleotides, the CDR3 is TGTGCCAGCAGAGATAGAGGCGGGGGGACCGGGGAGCTGTTTTTT.

The chain has TRBV7-2 and TRBJ1-4; D remains ambiguous. CDR1 is SGHTA and CDR2 is FQGNSA in the germline V gene. Deletions cut 1 base from V and 8 bases from J, with 11 bases between. The CDR3 has 14 residues. The CDR3 sequence: CASSLGPREEKLFF. The CDR3 DNA is TGTGCCAGCAGCTTAGGGCCGAGGGAGGAAAAACTGTTTTTT.

The J gene is TRBJ1-1, the V gene TRBV25-1; no clear D gene. The ends were cut back, 1 base at V and 0 bases at J, with 9 bases in the middle. The CDR3 extends over 15 amino acids. Germline V lookup: CDR1 MGHDK, CDR2 SYGVNS. The CDR3 spells CASSESGLMNTEAFF. As DNA, the CDR3 is TGTGCCAGCAGTGAATCCGGACTCATGAACACTGAAGCTTTCTTT.

This rearrangement joins TRBV24-1 to TRBJ2-7; TRBD2 is a possible D gene (6 bases). The CDR3 contains 12 residues. V shed 4 bases and J shed 10 bases, with 13 bases lying between them. Germline lookup yields CDR1 KGHDR and CDR2 SFDVKD. The CDR3 bases are TGTGCCACCAGTGACCAAGGACTATTCCAGTACTTC. Translation: CATSDQGLFQYF.

The J gene is TRBJ2-6, the V gene TRBV19, with 8 positions matching TRBD1. CDR1 is LNHDA and CDR2 is SQIVND in the germline V gene (reference sequence). This CDR3 has 15 amino acids. The J segment lost 12 bases and the V segment lost 0 bases, leaving 7 bases of the junction unmatched. The CDR3 nucleotides are TGTGCCAGTAGTATAGACATACAGGGGGGCGGCGTCCTGACTTTC. Residues: CASSIDIQGGGVLTF.

V gene TRBV28 combines with J gene TRBJ2-7; 7 nucleotides match TRBD2. V lost 5 bases, J lost 2 bases, and 3 bases stayed unmatched. Germline loops: CDR1 MDHEN, CDR2 SYDVKM. This CDR3 comprises 13 residues. The CDR3 loop is CASSRGGAYEQYF. CDR3 sequence (DNA): TGTGCCAGCAGTAGGGGAGGGGCCTACGAGCAGTACTTC. Complete variable domain (other parts from reference TRBV28 and TRBJ2-7): DVKVTQSSRYLVKRTGEKVFLECVQDMDHENMFWYRQDPGLGLRLIYFSYDVKMKEKGDIPEGYSVSREKKERFSLILESASTNQTSMYLCASSRGGAYEQYFGPGTRLTVT.

As concerns this clone: One end of the junction varies from germline; a read error may be responsible. The gene calls are TRBV18 and TRBJ1-1; 8 nucleotides align to TRBD1. Germline values: CDR1 KGHSH, CDR2 LQKENI. The CDR3 consists of 14 residues. For the CDR3, the DNA is TGTGCCAGCTCATCGGGACAGGAGAACACTGTAGCTTTCTTT. Its translation is CASSSGQENTVAFF.

The chain is built from TRBV6-6 and TRBJ2-7; TRBD1 aligns across 9 bases. Germline V gene sequence: CDR1 MNHNY, CDR2 SVGAGI (reference sequence). The length of the CDR3 is 15 residues. V lost 7 bases and J lost 3; bases outside the gene matches: 10. CDR3 nucleotides: TGTGCCAGCATGGGTTGGGGACAGGGCGACTACGAGCAGTACTTC. Translating it yields CASMGWGQGDYEQYF.

The CDR3 nucleotides are TGTGCCAGCAGCGTAGGAGTAAATCTGGATACGCAGTATTTT. Its protein is CASSVGVNLDTQYF. This chain links TRBV9 with TRBJ2-3; D remains unclear. This CDR3 has 14 amino acids. From germline, CDR1 is SGDLS and CDR2 YYNGEE. V was pared by 0 bases and J by 6 bases, with 11 bases between.

This clone has more than one count but fewer than ten. This chain links TRBV29-1 with TRBJ2-3; 10 bases fit TRBD2. Germline assignment: CDR1 SQVTM and CDR2 ANQGSEA. Trimming took 6 bases from V and 4 from J; bases not matched to a gene: 13. The CDR3 contains 16 residues. The CDR3 DNA reads as TGCAGCGTAGGGCTAGCGGGAGTGTACGATGCAGATACGCAGTATTTT. As protein: CSVGLAGVYDADTQYF.

On this clone itself: The junction does not match germline at one end; this may be a read error. The V gene is TRBV2, the J gene TRBJ1-5, with D uncertain. The CDR3 runs 14 residues. Germline CDR1 is SNHLY and CDR2 is FYNNEI. The CDR3 nucleotides read TGTGCCAGCAGTGAAATCTCTAGCGATCAGCCCCAGCATTTT. Amino acids: CASSEISSDQPQHF.

The rearrangement uses TRBV11-2 and TRBJ1-2, with 7 positions matching TRBD1. V lost 5 bases, J lost 14 bases, and 8 bases stayed unmatched. The germline CDR1 and CDR2 sequences are SGHAT and FQNNGV. CDR3 length equals 11 residues. In nucleotides, the CDR3 is TGTGCCAGCAGCCCCGGGACAGTCGAAACCTTC. Protein sequence: CASSPGTVETF.